A single sample is the source of the 11 T cell receptor beta chains below, sequenced in a study of pediatric ulcerative colitis. The protocol was immunoSEQ multiplex PCR, while the TCRdb copy is restricted to in-frame clones and leaves out a portion. The sample consists of around 12,000 clones, roughly three quarters of them appearing once. One to two pinch biopsies were taken from the rectum during colonoscopy. Sequenced input: gut tissue. The receptors shown here come from a boy aged 5-17 years who was a control in a study of pediatric ulcerative colitis.

The chain carries TRBV19 and TRBJ2-7; the D gene is possibly TRBD1 (5 bases). Trimming cost V 5 bases and J 6 bases, with 17 bases left between them. The CDR3 loop spans 14 amino acids. Germline CDR1 LNHDA, CDR2 SQIVND (reference sequence). The CDR3 loop reads CASSGYSRVFEQYF. The DNA of the CDR3 is TGTGCCAGTAGTGGCTACTCCAGGGTATTCGAGCAGTACTTC.

The chain employs TRBV29-1 and TRBJ2-1; 11 bases map to TRBD2. Germline V gene data show CDR1 as SQVTM and CDR2 as ANQGSEA. V was pared by 8 bases and J by 8 bases, with 17 bases of the junction left unmatched. This CDR3 region has 16 residues. CDR3 amino acids: CSIRLVGLAGFDEQFF. DNA for the CDR3: TGCAGCATTCGGCTCGTAGGACTAGCGGGCTTCGATGAGCAGTTCTTC.

The rearrangement joins TRBV6-4 to TRBJ2-1; 8 nucleotides line up with TRBD2. This CDR3 contains 14 residues. V lost 4 bases to trimming and J lost 6 bases; unmatched junction nucleotides: 5. The germline CDR1 and CDR2 sequences are MRHNA and SNTAGT. CDR3 protein: CASSVGTSGNEQFF. The CDR3 nucleotides read TGTGCCAGCAGTGTTGGCACTAGCGGCAATGAGCAGTTCTTC.

The CDR3 spells CASSLSSGSYNEQFF. The CDR3 coding sequence is TGCGCCAGCAGCTTGTCTAGCGGGAGTTACAATGAGCAGTTCTTC. The V and J genes are TRBV5-1 and TRBJ2-1; TRBD2 matches at 10 bases. The junction had 2 bases not matched to a gene; V was cut back by 1 base and J by 4 bases. Germline V gene data show CDR1 as SGHRS and CDR2 as YFSETQ. This CDR3 has 15 residues.

In regard to this clone: The junction does not match germline at one end; this may be a read error. This chain connects TRBV5-8 to TRBJ2-7, with D perhaps assigned TRBD1 or TRBD2 (5 bases each). Germline V gives CDR1 SGHTS, CDR2 YDEGEE. This CDR3 contains 11 residues. The CDR3 nucleotides are TGTGCCAGCAGCTTGTCGCGCGAGGGACACTTC. The encoded protein is CASSLSREGHF.

This sequence joins TRBV12-5 and TRBJ2-5; 11 bases are shared with TRBD1. The CDR3 has 17 residues. Per the germline V gene, CDR1 is LGHNT and CDR2 is FRNRAP. The trim removed 5 bases at V and 1 base at J, leaving 9 bases unmatched. The CDR3, as DNA: TGTGCTAGTGGTACCAACCGGGGGACAGGGGGCCAAGAGACCCAGTACTTC. As protein: CASGTNRGTGGQETQYF. Supplemented by reference TRBV12-5 and TRBJ2-5, the full variable domain reads DARVTQTPRHKVTEMGQEVTMRCQPILGHNTVFWYRQTMMQGLELLAYFRNRAPLDDSGMPKDRFSAEMPDATLATLKIQPSEPRDSAVYFCASGTNRGTGGQETQYFGPGTRLLVL.

The chain carries TRBV5-1 and TRBJ1-2; possible D gene TRBD1, 5 bases. The V gene lost 0 bases and the J gene lost 1 base, with 25 bases spanning the gap. This CDR3 region has 20 residues. Germline lookup yields CDR1 SGHRS and CDR2 YFSETQ. CDR3 amino acids: CASSLASPGLWLTVNYGYTF. As DNA, the CDR3 is TGCGCCAGCAGCTTGGCTTCGCCGGGGCTCTGGTTAACAGTTAACTATGGCTACACCTTC.

The V and J genes are TRBV7-9 and TRBJ2-7, with a weak D call TRBD2 (6 bases). V was shortened by 3 bases and J by 4 bases, with 16 bases between the two germline ends. Germline CDR1 is SEHNR and CDR2 is FQNEAQ (reference sequence). The CDR3 covers 15 residues. CDR3 region: CASSFERRAGYEQYF. The CDR3 nucleotides read TGTGCCAGCAGCTTCGAGCGGAGGGCCGGGTACGAGCAGTACTTC.

This clone was seen a single time. The V call is TRBV4-1, the J call TRBJ1-1, with D uncertain. The CDR3 extends over 15 amino acids. Germline V gene data show CDR1 as MGHRA and CDR2 as YSYEKL. The ends were cut back, 0 bases at V and 2 bases at J, with 10 bases in the middle. This CDR3 is CASSQEETYNTEAFF. CDR3 nucleotide sequence: TGCGCCAGCAGCCAAGAGGAGACATACAACACTGAAGCTTTCTTT.

This clone was detected a few times. This chain uses TRBV7-2 with TRBJ2-1, with 10 bases fitting TRBD1. Germline assignment: CDR1 SGHTA and CDR2 FQGNSA. The CDR3 length is 14 residues. The ends lost 5 bases at V and 7 bases at J; junction bases unmatched: 5. The CDR3, as DNA: TGTGCCAGCAGCCCACGACAGGGGGCGAATGAGCAGTTCTTC. It codes for CASSPRQGANEQFF.

CDR3 residues: CASSLAGGNQPQHF. The CDR3 nucleotides read TGTGCCAGCAGCTTAGCGGGGGGCAATCAGCCCCAGCATTTT. The chain has TRBV7-6 and TRBJ1-5; D is perhaps TRBD1 (5 bases). V was shortened by 0 bases and J by 2 bases, with 5 bases between the two germline ends. Germline CDR1 and CDR2: SGHVS and FNYEAQ. The CDR3 contains 14 residues.